Sequencing of this TCR beta chain was carried out in a study of shared clonotypes between healthy human individuals. Assay: immunoSEQ multiplex PCR; the TCRdb copy retains only in-frame clones and omits some. The table includes 1,500,000 or so clones, approximately 98.5% detected once. CDR1 is SGHNT and CDR2 is YYREEE in the germline V gene (reference sequence). CDR3 length: 15 residues. V gave up 3 bases and J gave up 7 bases; unmatched junction bases: 10. This TCR was sampled from a man aged 25-45 years in good health. The chain employs TRBV5-4 and TRBJ2-1, with 7 positions matching TRBD1. The sequenced sample consisted of naive CD4+ T cells sorted from blood. Subset specified: CD45RA+ positively selected. CDR3: CASSSGQVWGNEQFF. The CDR3 DNA reads as TGTGCCAGCAGCTCAGGACAGGTTTGGGGAAATGAGCAGTTCTTC.